This T cell receptor beta chain was captured in a study of immune evolution from preneoplasia to lung adenocarcinoma. Findings and limits, study-wide: From normal lung to invasive adenocarcinoma, top clone frequencies appeared to decrease.

With respect to this clone: What it binds is unknown.

Trimming pared 4 bases from V and 1 base from J, leaving 17 bases between. Germline lookup yields CDR1 SGHRS and CDR2 YFSETQ. The CDR3 is 16 amino acids. Patient tissue came from resections in Japan or China, 2014–2017. Two lung cancer pathologists independently confirmed each histologic diagnosis. TCRdb keeps only in-frame clones here, not all; method: immunoSEQ multiplex PCR. The sample records about 11,000 clones, roughly three quarters being singletons. The chain has TRBV5-1 and TRBJ1-1, with D possibly being TRBD1 (6 bases). The sample consisted of FFPE normal lung tissue adjacent to the tumor. The clonotype originates from a person between 55 and 69 years old with lung adenocarcinoma. Some clones in this sample may be carry-over from other donors' samples. CDR3 residues: CASSPGGGLANTEAFF. CDR3 DNA sequence: TGCGCCAGCAGCCCGGGGGGCGGATTGGCGAACACTGAAGCTTTCTTT.